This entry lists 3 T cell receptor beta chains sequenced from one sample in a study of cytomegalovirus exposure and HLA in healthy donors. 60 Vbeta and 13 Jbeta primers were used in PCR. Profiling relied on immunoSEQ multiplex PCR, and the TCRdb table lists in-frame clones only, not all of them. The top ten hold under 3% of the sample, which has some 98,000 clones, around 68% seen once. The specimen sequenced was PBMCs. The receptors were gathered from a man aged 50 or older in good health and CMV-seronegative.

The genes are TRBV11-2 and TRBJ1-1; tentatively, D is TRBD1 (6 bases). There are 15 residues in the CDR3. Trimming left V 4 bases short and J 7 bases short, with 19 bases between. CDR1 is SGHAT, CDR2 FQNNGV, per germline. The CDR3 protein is CASSSGGTLHFEAFF. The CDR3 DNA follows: TGTGCCAGCAGCTCCGGGGGGACACTACACTTTGAAGCTTTCTTT. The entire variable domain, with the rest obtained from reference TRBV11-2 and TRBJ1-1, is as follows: EAGVAQSPRYKIIEKRQSVAFWCNPISGHATLYWYQQILGQGPKLLIQFQNNGVVDDSQLPKDRFSAERLKGVDSTLKIQPAKLEDSAVYLCASSSGGTLHFEAFFGQGTRLTVV.

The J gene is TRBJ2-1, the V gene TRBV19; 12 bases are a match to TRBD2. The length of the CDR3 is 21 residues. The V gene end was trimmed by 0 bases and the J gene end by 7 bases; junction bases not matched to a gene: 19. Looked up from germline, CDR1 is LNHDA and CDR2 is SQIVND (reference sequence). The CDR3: CASSIDWRRSRTSGRTNEQFF. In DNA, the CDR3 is TGTGCCAGTAGTATAGATTGGAGGAGGTCCCGAACTAGCGGGAGGACGAATGAGCAGTTCTTC.

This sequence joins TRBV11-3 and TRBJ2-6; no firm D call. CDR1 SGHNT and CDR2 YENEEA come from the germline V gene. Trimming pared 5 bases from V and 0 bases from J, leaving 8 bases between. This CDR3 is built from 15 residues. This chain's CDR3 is CASSGHSSGANVLTF. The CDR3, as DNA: TGTGCCAGCAGCGGCCACAGCTCTGGGGCCAACGTCCTGACTTTC.